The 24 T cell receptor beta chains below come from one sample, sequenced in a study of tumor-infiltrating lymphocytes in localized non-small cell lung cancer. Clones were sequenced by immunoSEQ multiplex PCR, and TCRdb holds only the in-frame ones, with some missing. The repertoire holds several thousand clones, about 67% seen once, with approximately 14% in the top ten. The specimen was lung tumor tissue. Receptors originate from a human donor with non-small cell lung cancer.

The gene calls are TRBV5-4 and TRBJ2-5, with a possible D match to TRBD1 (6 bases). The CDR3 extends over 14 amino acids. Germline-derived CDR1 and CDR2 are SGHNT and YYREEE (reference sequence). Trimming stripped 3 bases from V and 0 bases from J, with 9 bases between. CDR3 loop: CASSSTGNQETQYF. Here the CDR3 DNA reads TGTGCCAGCAGCTCCACAGGGAACCAAGAGACCCAGTACTTC.

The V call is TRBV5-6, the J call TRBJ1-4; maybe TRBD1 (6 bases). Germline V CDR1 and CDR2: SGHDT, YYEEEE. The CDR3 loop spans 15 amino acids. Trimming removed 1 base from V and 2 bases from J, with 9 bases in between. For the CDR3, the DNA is TGTGCCAGCAGCTTGACAGGGATTACTAATGAAAAACTGTTTTTT. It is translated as CASSLTGITNEKLFF. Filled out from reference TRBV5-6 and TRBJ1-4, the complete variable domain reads DAGVTQSPTHLIKTRGQQVTLRCSPKSGHDTVSWYQQALGQGPQFIFQYYEEEERQRGNFPDRFSGHQFPNYSSELNVNALLLGDSALYLCASSLTGITNEKLFFGSGTQLSVL.

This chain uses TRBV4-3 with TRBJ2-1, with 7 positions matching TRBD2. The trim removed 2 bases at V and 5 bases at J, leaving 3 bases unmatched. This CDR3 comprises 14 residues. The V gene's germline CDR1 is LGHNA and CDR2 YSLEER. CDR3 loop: CASSQWRGNNEQFF. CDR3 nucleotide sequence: TGCGCCAGCAGCCAATGGCGGGGGAACAATGAGCAGTTCTTC.

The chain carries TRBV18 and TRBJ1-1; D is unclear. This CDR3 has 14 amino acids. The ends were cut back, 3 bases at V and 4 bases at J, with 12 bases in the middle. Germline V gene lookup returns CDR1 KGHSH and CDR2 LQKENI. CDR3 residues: CASSPLNGPTEAFF. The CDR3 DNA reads TGTGCCAGCTCACCCCTCAATGGGCCCACTGAAGCTTTCTTT.

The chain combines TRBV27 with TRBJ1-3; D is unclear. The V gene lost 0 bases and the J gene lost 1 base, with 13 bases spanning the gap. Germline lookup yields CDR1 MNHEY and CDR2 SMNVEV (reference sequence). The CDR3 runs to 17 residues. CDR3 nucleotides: TGTGCCAGCAGTTTATCGACGCCGGAGCGATCTGGAAACACCATATATTTT. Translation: CASSLSTPERSGNTIYF.

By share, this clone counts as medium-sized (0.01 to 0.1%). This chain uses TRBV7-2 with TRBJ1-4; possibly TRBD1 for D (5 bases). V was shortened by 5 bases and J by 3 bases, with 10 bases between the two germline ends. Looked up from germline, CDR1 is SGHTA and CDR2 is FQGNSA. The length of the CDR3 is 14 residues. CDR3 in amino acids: CASSPGRSNEKLFF. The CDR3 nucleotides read TGTGCCAGCAGCCCGGGACGTTCTAATGAAAAACTGTTTTTT.

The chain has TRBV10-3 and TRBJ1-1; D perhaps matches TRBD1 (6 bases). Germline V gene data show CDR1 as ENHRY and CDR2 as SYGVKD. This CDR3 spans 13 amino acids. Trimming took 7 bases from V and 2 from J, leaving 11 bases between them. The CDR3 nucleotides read TGTGCCATCAATCCAGGGGACAACACTGAAGCTTTCTTT. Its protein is CAINPGDNTEAFF.

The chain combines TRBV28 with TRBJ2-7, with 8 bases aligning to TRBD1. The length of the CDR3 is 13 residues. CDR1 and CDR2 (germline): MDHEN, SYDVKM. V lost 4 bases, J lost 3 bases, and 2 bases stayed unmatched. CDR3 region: CASSSGQGYEQYF. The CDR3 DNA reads TGTGCCAGCAGTTCCGGACAGGGCTACGAGCAGTACTTC.

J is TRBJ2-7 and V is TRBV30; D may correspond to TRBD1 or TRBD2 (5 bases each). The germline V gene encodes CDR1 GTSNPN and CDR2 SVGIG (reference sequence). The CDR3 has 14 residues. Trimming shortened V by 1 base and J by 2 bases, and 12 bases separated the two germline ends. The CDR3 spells CAWSGGTVTYEQYF. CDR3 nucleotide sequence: TGTGCCTGGAGTGGAGGGACCGTAACCTACGAGCAGTACTTC.

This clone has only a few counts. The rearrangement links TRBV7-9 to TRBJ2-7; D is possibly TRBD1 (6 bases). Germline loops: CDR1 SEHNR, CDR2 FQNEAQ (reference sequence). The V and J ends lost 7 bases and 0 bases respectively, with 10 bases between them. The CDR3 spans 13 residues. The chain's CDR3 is CASTKGDSYEQYV. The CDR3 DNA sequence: TGTGCCAGCACCAAGGGGGACTCCTACGAGCAGTACGTC.

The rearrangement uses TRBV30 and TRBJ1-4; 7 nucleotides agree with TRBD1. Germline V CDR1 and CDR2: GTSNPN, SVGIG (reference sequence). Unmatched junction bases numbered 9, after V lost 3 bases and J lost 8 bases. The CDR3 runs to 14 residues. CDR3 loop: CAWRSTGAVEKLFF. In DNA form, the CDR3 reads TGTGCCTGGAGATCCACAGGGGCCGTCGAAAAACTGTTTTTT.

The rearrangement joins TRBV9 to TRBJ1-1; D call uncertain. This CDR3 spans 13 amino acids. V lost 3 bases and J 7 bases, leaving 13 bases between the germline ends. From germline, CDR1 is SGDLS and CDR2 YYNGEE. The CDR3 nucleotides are TGTGCCAGCAGCGGAATGGACGGGGATGAAGCTTTCTTT. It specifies CASSGMDGDEAFF.

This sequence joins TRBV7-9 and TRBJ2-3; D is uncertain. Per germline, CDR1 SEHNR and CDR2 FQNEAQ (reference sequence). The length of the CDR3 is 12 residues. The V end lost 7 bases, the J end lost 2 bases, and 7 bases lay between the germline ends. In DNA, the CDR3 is TGTGCCAGCATGAGGTCCACAGATACGCAGTATTTT. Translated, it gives CASMRSTDTQYF.

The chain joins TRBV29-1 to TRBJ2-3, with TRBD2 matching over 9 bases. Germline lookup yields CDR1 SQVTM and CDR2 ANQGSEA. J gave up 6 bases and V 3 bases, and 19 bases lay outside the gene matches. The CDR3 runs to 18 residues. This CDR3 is CSVEPTSGLAGDGDTQYF. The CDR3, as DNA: TGCAGCGTTGAGCCGACCTCTGGGTTAGCGGGAGATGGCGATACGCAGTATTTT.

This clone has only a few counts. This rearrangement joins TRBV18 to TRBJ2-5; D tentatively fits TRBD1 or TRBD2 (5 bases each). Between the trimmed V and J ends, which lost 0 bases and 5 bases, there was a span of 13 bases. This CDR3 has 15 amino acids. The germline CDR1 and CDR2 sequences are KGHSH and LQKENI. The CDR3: CASSPPGTNLETQYF. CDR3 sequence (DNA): TGTGCCAGCTCACCACCAGGGACGAATTTGGAGACCCAGTACTTC.

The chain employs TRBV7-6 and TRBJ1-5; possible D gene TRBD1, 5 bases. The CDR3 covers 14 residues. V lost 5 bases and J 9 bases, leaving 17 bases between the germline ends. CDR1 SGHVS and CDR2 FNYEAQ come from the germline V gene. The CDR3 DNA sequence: TGTGCCAGCAGCCCAACTAGTGGGGGATGGCCCCAGCATTTT. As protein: CASSPTSGGWPQHF. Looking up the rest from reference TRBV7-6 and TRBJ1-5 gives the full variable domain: GAGVSQSPRYKVTKRGQDVALRCDPISGHVSLYWYRQALGQGPEFLTYFNYEAQQDKSGLPNDRFSAERPEGSISTLTIQRTEQRDSAMYRCASSPTSGGWPQHFGDGTRLSIL.

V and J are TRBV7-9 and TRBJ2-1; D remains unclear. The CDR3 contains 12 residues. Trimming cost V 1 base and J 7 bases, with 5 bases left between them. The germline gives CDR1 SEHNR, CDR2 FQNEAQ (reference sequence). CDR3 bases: TGTGCCAGCAGCTTAGTAGAGAATGAGCAGTTCTTC. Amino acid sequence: CASSLVENEQFF.

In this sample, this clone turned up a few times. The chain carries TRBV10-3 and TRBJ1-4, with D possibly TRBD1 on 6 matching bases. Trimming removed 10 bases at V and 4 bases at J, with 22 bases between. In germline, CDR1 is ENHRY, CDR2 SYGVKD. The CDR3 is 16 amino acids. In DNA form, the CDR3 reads TGTGCCACTCGGGGGGCAGGCGGAGGGGTTAATGAAAAACTGTTTTTT. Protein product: CATRGAGGGVNEKLFF.

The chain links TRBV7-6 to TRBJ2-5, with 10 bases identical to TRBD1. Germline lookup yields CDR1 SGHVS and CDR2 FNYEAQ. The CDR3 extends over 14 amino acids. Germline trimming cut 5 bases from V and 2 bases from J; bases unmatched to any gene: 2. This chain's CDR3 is CASSRGQGQETQYF. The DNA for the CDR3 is TGTGCCAGCAGCCGGGGACAGGGGCAAGAGACCCAGTACTTC.

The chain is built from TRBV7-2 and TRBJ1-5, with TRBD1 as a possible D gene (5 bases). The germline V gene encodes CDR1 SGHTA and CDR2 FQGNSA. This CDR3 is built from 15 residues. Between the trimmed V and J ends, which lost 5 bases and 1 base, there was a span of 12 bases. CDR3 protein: CASSRTGYSNQPQHF. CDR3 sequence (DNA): TGTGCCAGCAGCCGCACAGGATACAGCAATCAGCCCCAGCATTTT.

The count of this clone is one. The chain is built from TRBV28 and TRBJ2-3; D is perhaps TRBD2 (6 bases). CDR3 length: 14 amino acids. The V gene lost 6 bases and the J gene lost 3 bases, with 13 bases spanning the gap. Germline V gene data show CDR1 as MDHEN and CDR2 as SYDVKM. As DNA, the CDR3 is TGTGCCAGCAGCGGACGGGAGAAAACAGATACGCAGTATTTT. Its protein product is CASSGREKTDTQYF. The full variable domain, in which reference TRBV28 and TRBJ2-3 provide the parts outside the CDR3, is DVKVTQSSRYLVKRTGEKVFLECVQDMDHENMFWYRQDPGLGLRLIYFSYDVKMKEKGDIPEGYSVSREKKERFSLILESASTNQTSMYLCASSGREKTDTQYFGPGTRLTVL.

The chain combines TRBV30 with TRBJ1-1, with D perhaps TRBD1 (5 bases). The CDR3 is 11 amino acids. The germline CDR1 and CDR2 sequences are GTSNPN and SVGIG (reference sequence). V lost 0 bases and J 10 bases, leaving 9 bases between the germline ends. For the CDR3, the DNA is TGTGCCTGGAGTGTACAGGAGGTAGCTTTCTTT. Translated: CAWSVQEVAFF.

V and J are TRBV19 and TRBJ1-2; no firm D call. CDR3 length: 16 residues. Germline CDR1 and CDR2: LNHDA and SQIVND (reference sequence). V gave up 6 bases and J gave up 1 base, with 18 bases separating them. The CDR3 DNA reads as TGTGCCAGTAGGAAGTCTTCGGCAGTCTATAACTATGGCTACACCTTC. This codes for CASRKSSAVYNYGYTF.

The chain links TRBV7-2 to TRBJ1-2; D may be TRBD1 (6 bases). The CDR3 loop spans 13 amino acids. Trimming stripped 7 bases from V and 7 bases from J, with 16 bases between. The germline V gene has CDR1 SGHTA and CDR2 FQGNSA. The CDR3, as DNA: TGTGCCAGCATTGGGGGCCTAGGGGTTGGCTACACCTTC. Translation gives CASIGGLGVGYTF.